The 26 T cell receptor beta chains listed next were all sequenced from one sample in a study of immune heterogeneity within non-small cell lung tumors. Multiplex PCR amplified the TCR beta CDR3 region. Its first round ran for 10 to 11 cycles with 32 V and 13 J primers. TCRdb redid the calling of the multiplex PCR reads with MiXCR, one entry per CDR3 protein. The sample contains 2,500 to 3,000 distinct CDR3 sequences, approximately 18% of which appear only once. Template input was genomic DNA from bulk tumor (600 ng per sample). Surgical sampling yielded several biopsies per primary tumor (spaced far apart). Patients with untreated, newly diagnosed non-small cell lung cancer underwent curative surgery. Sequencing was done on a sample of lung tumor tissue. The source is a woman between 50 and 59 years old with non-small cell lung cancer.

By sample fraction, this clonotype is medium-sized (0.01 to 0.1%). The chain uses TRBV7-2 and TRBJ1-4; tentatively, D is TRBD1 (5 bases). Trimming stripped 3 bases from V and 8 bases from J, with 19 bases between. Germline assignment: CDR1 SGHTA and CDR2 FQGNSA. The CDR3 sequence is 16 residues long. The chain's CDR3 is CASSFNTGTAGEKLFF. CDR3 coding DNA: TGTGCCAGCAGCTTCAACACCGGGACGGCAGGGGAAAAACTGTTTTTT.

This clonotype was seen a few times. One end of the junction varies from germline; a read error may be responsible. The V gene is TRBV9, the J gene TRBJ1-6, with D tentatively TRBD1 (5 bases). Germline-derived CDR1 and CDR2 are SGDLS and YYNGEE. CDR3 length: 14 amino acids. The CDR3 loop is CASSEQGGNSTLHF. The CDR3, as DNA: TGTGCCAGCAGCGAGCAGGGTGGCAATTCAACCCTCCACTTT.

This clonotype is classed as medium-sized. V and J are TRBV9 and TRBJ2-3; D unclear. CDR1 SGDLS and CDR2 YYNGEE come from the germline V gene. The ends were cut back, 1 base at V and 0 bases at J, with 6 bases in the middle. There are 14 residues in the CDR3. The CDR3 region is CASSVTRSTDTQYF. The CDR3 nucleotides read TGTGCCAGCAGCGTAACACGAAGCACAGATACGCAGTATTTT.

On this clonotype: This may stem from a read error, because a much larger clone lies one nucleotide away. This chain's CDR3 is CSTCGDPYEQYF. CDR3 bases: TGTTCCACCTGCGGCGACCCCTACGAGCAGTACTTC. The rearrangement links TRBV24-1 to TRBJ2-7; D is ambiguous. CDR1 and CDR2 from the germline V gene are KGHDR and SFDVKD. The CDR3 has 12 residues.

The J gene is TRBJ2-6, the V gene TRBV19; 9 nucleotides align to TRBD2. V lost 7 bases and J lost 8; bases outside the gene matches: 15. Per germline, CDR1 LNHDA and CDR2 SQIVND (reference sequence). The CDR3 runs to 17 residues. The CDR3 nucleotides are TGTGCCAGTAAATATAGCGGGAGATCGTCCGGGACCAACGTCCTGACTTTC. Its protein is CASKYSGRSSGTNVLTF.

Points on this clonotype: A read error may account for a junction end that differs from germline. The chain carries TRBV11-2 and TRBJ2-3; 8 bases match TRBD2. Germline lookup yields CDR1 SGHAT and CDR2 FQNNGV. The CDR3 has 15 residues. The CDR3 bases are TGTGCCAGAAGCTTAGAGGGAGCGGGGGCAGATACGCAGTATTTT. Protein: CARSLEGAGADTQYF. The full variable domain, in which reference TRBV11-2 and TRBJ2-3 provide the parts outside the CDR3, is EAGVAQSPRYKIIEKRQSVAFWCNPISGHATLYWYQQILGQGPKLLIQFQNNGVVDDSQLPKDRFSAERLKGVDSTLKIQPAKLEDSAVYLCARSLEGAGADTQYFGPGTRLTVL.

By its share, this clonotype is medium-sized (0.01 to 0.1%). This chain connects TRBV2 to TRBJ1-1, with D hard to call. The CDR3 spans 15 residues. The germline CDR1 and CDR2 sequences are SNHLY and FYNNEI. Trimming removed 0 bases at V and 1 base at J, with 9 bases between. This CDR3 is CASSEALGPNTEAFF. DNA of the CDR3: TGTGCCAGCAGTGAAGCGCTTGGACCGAACACTGAAGCTTTCTTT.

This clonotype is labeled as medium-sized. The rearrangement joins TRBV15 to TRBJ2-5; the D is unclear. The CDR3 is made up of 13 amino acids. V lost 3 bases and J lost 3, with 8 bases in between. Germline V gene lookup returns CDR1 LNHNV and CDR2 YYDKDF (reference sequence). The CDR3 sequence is CATSRGLEETQYF. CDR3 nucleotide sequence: TGTGCCACCAGCAGGGGCTTAGAAGAGACCCAGTACTTC.

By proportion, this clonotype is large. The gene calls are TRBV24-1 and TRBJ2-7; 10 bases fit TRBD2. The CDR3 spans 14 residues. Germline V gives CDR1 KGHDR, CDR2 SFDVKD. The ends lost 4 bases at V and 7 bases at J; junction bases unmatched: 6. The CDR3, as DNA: TGTGCCACCAGTGACTCGGGACTAGCGAAGGAGCAGTACTTC. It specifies CATSDSGLAKEQYF.

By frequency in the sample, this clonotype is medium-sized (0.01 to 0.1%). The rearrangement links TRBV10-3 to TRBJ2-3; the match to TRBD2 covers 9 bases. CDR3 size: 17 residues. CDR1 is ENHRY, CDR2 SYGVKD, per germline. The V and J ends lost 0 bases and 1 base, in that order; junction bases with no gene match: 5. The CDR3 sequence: CAISESKVAGGTDTQYF. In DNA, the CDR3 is TGTGCCATCAGTGAGTCGAAGGTAGCGGGGGGCACAGATACGCAGTATTTT.

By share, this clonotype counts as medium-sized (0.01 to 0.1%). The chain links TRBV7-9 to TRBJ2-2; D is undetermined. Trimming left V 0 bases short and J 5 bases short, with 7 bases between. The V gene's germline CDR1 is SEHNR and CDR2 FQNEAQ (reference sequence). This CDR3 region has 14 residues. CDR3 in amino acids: CASSLASVTGELFF. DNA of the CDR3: TGTGCCAGCAGCTTAGCGTCGGTAACCGGGGAGCTGTTTTTT.

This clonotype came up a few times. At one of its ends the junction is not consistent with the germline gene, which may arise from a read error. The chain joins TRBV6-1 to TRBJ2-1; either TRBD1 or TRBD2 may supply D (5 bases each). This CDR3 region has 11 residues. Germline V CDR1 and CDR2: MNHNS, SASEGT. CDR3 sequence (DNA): TGTGCCAGCAGAAGGGGACGGTATGTGGTCTTC. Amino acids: CASRRGRYVVF.

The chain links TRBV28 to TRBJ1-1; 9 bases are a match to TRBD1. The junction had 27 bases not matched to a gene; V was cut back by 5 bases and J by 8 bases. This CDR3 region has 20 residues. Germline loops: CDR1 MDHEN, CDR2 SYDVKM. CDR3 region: CASSKSGTGIFLRERTEAFF. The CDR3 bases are TGTGCCAGCAGTAAGTCCGGGACAGGGATTTTTTTAAGGGAACGCACCGAAGCTTTCTTT.

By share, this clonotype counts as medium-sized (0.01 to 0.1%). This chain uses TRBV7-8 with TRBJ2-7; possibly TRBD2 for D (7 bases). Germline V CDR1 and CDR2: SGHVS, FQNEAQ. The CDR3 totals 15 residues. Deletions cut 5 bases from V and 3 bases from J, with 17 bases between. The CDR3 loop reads CASSRGLGGHYEQYF. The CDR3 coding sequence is TGTGCCAGCAGCCGGGGTCTCGGGGGGCACTACGAGCAGTACTTC. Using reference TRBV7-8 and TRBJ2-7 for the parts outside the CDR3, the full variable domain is GAGVSQSPRYKVAKRGQDVALRCDPISGHVSLFWYQQALGQGPEFLTYFQNEAQLDKSGLPSDRFFAERPEGSVSTLKIQRTQQEDSAVYLCASSRGLGGHYEQYFGPGTRLTVT.

The CDR3 DNA reads TGTGCCAGCAGTCTCGGAGCGGGAGGGTTTTACAATGAGCAGTTCTTC. This gives the protein CASSLGAGGFYNEQFF. This chain links TRBV12-3 or TRBV12-4 with TRBJ2-1; 10 bases match TRBD2. This CDR3 contains 16 residues. The junction had 8 bases not matched to a gene; V was cut back by 5 bases and J by 4 bases.

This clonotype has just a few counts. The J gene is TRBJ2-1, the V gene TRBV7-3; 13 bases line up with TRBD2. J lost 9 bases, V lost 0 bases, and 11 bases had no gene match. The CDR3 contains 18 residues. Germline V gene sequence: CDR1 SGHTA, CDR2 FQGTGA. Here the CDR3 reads CASSLTISGLAGVGEQFF. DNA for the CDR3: TGTGCCAGCAGCTTAACGATCTCCGGACTAGCGGGGGTGGGTGAGCAGTTCTTC.

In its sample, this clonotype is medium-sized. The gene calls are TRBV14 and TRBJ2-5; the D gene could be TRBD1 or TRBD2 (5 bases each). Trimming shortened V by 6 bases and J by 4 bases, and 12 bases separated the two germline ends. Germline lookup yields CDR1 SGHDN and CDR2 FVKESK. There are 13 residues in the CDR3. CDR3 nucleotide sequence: TGTGCCAGCAGGACCACAGGAGGAGAGACCCAGTACTTC. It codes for CASRTTGGETQYF.

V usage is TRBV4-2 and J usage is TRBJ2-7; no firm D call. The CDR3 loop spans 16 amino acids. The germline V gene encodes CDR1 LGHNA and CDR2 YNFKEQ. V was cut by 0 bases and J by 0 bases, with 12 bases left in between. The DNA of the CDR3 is TGTGCCAGCAGCCAAGATGGGTGGGGTCACTCCTACGAGCAGTACTTC. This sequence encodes CASSQDGWGHSYEQYF.

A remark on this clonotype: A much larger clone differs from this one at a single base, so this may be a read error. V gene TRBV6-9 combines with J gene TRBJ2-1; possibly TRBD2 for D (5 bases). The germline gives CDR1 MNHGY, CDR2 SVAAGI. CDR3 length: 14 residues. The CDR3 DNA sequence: TGTGCCAGCAGTTACCAGAGCGGCTACAATGAGGAGTTCTTC. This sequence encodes CASSYQSGYNEEFF.

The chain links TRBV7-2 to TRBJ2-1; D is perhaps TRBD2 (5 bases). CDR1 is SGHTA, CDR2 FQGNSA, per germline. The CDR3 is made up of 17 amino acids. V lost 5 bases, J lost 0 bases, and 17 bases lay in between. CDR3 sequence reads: CASSAEGGVISYNEQFF. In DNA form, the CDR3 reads TGTGCCAGCAGCGCAGAGGGTGGGGTAATCTCCTACAATGAGCAGTTCTTC. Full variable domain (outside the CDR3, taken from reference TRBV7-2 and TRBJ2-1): GAGVSQSPSNKVTEKGKDVELRCDPISGHTALYWYRQSLGQGLEFLIYFQGNSAPDKSGLPSDRFSAERTGGSVSTLTIQRTQQEDSAVYLCASSAEGGVISYNEQFFGPGTRLTVL.

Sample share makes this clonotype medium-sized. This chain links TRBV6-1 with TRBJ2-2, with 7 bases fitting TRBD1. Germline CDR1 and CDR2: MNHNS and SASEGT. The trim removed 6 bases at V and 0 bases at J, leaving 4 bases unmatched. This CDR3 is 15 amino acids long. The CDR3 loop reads CASRKGGANTGELFF. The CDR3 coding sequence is TGTGCCAGCAGAAAAGGGGGCGCGAACACCGGGGAGCTGTTTTTT.

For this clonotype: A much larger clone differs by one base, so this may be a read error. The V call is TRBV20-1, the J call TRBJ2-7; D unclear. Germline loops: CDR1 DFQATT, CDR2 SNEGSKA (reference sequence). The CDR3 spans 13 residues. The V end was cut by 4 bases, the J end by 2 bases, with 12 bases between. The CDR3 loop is CSATDTAPYEQYF. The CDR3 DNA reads TGCAGTGCTACAGACACGGCCCCCTACGAGCAGTACTTC.

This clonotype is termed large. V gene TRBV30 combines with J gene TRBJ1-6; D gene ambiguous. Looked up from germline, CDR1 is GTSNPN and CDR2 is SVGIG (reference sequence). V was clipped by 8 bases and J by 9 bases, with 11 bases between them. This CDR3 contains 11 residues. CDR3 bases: TGTGCCGCAGGAGGGTTTTCACCCCTCCACTTT. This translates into CAAGGFSPLHF.

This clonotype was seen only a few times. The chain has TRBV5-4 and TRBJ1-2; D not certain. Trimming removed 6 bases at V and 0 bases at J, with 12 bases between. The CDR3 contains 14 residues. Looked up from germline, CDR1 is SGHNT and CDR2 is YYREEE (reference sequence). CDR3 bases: TGTGCCAGCACCCCTGGAACCTCTAACTATGGCTACACCTTC. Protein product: CASTPGTSNYGYTF.

This CDR3 reads CSASQGSIDTQYF. The CDR3 DNA sequence: TGCAGTGCTTCACAGGGATCCATAGATACGCAGTATTTT. The chain couples TRBV20-1 to TRBJ2-3; D may be TRBD1 (6 bases). Trimming stripped 5 bases from V and 5 bases from J, with 14 bases between. From germline, CDR1 is DFQATT and CDR2 SNEGSKA (reference sequence). The CDR3 has 13 residues.

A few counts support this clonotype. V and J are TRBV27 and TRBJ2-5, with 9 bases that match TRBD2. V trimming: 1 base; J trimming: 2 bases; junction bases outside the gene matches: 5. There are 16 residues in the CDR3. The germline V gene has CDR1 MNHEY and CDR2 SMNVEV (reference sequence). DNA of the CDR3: TGTGCCAGCAGTTTATGGGCGGGAGGGACACAAGAGACCCAGTACTTC. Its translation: CASSLWAGGTQETQYF.